The text below deals with one T cell receptor beta chain. These data belong to a study of blood T cell repertoires in COVID-19. In the study overall: COVID-19 samples from acute and convalescent phases originated in the United States, Italy and Spain. T cells, B-cell-depleted T cells, or PBMCs supplied cDNA or gDNA.

As handled by the study authors: Cell counts per sample came from amplifying reference gene primers. Method: immunoSEQ multiplex PCR; TCRdb's copy keeps in-frame clones and lacks some. V and J calls and clone size are copied from that table; D and trimming were computed from the DNA. The table has about 59,000 clones, around three quarters seen once. The TCR sequence derives from a man between 60 and 70 years old with acute or convalescent COVID-19. The sample comprised peripheral blood.

Written as DNA, the CDR3 is TGTGCCAGCAGGGAGTGGGGGGAGGTCAATCAGCCCCAGCATTTT. Translation gives CASREWGEVNQPQHF. The V gene is TRBV27, the J gene TRBJ1-5; D perhaps matches TRBD1 (5 bases). The CDR3 totals 15 residues. V lost 6 bases and J lost 3, with 15 bases in between. In germline, CDR1 is MNHEY, CDR2 SMNVEV (reference sequence).